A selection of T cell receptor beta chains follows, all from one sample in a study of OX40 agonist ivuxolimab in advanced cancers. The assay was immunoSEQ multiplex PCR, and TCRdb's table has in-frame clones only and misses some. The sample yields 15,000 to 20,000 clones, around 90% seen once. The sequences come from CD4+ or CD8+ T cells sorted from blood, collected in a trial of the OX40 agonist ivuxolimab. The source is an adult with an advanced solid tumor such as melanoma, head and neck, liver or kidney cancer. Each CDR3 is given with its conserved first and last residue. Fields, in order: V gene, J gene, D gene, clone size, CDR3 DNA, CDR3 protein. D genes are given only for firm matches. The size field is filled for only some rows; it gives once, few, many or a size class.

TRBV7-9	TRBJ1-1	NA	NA	TGTGCCAGCAGCCCTGGGGCCTCTAGAGATTACACTGAAGCTTTCTTT	CASSPGASRDYTEAFF
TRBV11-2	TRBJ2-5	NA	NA	TGTGCCAGCAGCCCTACATATGGCAGGGAAGAGACCCAGTACTTC	CASSPTYGREETQYF
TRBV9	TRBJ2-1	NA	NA	TGTGCCAGCAGCTTAGGTTTTGGGGCAGGGGAGCAGTTCTTC	CASSLGFGAGEQFF
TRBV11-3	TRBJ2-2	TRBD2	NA	TGTGCCAGCAGCTCCCTAGCGGGAGGGCCTGTGGGGGAGCTGTTTTTT	CASSSLAGGPVGELFF
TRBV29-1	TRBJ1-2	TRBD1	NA	TGCAGCGTAGGCGACAGGGGGTTAGACTATGGCTACACCTTC	CSVGDRGLDYGYTF
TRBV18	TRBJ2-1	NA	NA	TGTGCCAGCTCACCGTTAGCGAGGAATGAGCAGTTCTTC	CASSPLARNEQFF
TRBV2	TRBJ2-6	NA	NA	TGTGCCAGCAGTGAAGATTTGGCCTCTGGGGCCAACGTCCTGACTTTC	CASSEDLASGANVLTF
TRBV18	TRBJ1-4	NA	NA	TGTGCCAGCTCACCGCGAGGGCCAACTAATGAAAAACTGTTTTTT	CASSPRGPTNEKLFF
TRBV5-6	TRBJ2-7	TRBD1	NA	TGTGCCAGCAGCTTAATGGGAACAGGGGGCTCCTACGAGCAGTACTTC	CASSLMGTGGSYEQYF
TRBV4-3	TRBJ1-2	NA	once	TGCGCCAGCAGCCCCCAAAGGGGGGACTATGGCTACACCTTC	CASSPQRGDYGYTF
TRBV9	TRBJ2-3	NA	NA	TGTGCCAGCAGCCTGGACGACACAGATACGCAGTATTTT	CASSLDDTDTQYF
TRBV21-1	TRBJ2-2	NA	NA	TGTGCCAGCAGAAAGACCCGAAATCGGGAGCGTCAGGGAGAGGAGCTGTTTTTT	CASRKTRNRERQGEELFF
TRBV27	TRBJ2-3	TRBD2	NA	TGTGCCAGCAGTTATGGCGGGAGCGCAGATACGCAGTATTTT	CASSYGGSADTQYF
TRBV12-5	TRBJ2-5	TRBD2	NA	TGTGCTAGTGGTTTGTGGTATCTAGCGGGAGTTTTGGGGGAGACCCAGTACTTC	CASGLWYLAGVLGETQYF
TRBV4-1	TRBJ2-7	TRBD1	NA	TGCGCCAGCAGCCAAGATAGGGACAGGGTCTCCTACGAGCAGTACTTC	CASSQDRDRVSYEQYF
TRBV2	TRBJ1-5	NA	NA	TGTGCCAGTGTAAGCAGTAGCAATCAGCCCCAGCATTTT	CASVSSSNQPQHF
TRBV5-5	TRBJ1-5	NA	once	TGTGCCAGCAGCCGCAATTCACTCTCCGGCAATCAGCCCCAGCATTTT	CASSRNSLSGNQPQHF
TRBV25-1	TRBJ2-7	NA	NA	TGTGCCAGCAGTGAATATGCCGACAACGAGCAGTACTTC	CASSEYADNEQYF
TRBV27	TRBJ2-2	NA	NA	TGTGCCAGCCAATTATATGGGGGGTCCTTGGACGGGGAGCTGTTTTTT	CASQLYGGSLDGELFF
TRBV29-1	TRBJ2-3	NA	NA	TGCAGCGTCAATGGGGGGCTGAGAACAGATACGCAGTATTTT	CSVNGGLRTDTQYF
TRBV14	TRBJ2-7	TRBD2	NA	TGTGCCAGCAGCCAACTCGTCCCGGGACTAGCGGGTGTTTCCTACGAGCAGTACTTC	CASSQLVPGLAGVSYEQYF
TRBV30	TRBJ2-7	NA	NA	TGTGCCTGCCAAGGGGAAGACCCCGAGCAGTACTTC	CACQGEDPEQYF
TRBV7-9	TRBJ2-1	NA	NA	TGTGCCAGCAGCGACCAAACTGGGACTGTCTACAATGAGCAGTTCTTC	CASSDQTGTVYNEQFF
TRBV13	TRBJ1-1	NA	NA	TGTGCCAGCAGCTTCAGGGGGAACACTGAAGCTTTCTTT	CASSFRGNTEAFF
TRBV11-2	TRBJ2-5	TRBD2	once	TGTGCCAGCAGCCCCATAGCGGGAGATGTCGAGACCCAGTACTTC	CASSPIAGDVETQYF
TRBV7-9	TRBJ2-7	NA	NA	TGTGCCAGCAGCCCAGGGACTTCCGCCTCCTACGAGCAGTACTTC	CASSPGTSASYEQYF